The TCR beta chain under discussion was sequenced for a study of T cells after yellow fever vaccination. Study results and limitations: A weaker but faster secondary response was observed, peaking on day 5 versus 15. After the booster, approximately 95% of CD4 and 88% of CD8 primary-response clones were re-detected. It was a small share of clonotypes that appeared in both CD4 and CD8 compartments.

Production of TCR cDNA was by 5'RACE template switching, which also added a universal primer site and UMIs. One entry per CDR3 protein, called by TCRdb with MiXCR from the 5' RACE reads. The repertoire holds roughly 340,000 distinct CDR3 sequences, with 8.7% as singletons. On this clonotype itself: Its cognate antigen is unknown.

Germline CDR1 KGHSH, CDR2 LQKENI. The CDR3 length is 15 residues. V was pared by 5 bases and J by 2 bases, with 16 bases between. The chain joins TRBV18 to TRBJ2-7; D is perhaps TRBD2 (6 bases). The receptor was derived from a man between 18 and 35 years old who received the YFV17D yellow fever vaccine. Here the sequenced sample was PBMCs, taken on the day of the first yellow fever vaccination. Written as DNA, the CDR3 is TGTGCCAGCTCAACCGGGACTCCTTCCCCCTACGAGCAGTACTTC. This encodes CASSTGTPSPYEQYF.